Sequencing of this T cell receptor (beta chain) was carried out in a study of cytomegalovirus exposure and HLA in healthy donors. PCR employed 60 Vbeta and 13 Jbeta primers. Repertoires were generated with immunoSEQ multiplex PCR, while TCRdb's copy carries only in-frame clones and drops some. The data show roughly 130,000 clones, about 80% seen once. Study findings and constraints: Most of the TCR beta V segments (in an earlier analysis) were productive either about 87% or about 30% of the time. In a later analysis, around 18,000 TCR beta sequences were associated with HLA alleles at 0.05 false discovery rate. In all likelihood, a cluster of highly shared sequence variants was a sequencing artifact.

A remark on this clone: Its antigen is not identified.

The CDR3 consists of 16 residues. Germline CDR1 and CDR2: SGHTA and FQGNSA. V shed 1 base, J shed 9 bases, and the junction held 9 bases outside the gene matches. The V gene is TRBV7-2, the J gene TRBJ1-6; the match to TRBD1 covers 7 bases. The material sequenced was PBMCs. The TCR was taken from a man aged 35 to 55 in good health and CMV-seronegative. The DNA for the CDR3 is TGTGCCAGCAGCTTAGGTGGCAGGGGGACGGGTTCACCCCTCCACTTT. This translates into CASSLGGRGTGSPLHF.